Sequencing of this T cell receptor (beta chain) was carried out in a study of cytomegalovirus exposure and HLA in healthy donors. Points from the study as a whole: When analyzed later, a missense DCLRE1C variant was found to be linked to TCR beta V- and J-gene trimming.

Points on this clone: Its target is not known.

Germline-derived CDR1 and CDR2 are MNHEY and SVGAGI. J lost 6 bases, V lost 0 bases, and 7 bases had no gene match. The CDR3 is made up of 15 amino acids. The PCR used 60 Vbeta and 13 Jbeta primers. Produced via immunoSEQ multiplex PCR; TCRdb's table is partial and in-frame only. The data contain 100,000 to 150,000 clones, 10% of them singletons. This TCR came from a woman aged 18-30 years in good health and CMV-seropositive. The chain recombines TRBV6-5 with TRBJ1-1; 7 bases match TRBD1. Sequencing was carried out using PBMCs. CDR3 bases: TGTGCCAGCAGTTACTCTTGGACAGGAGCCCCTGAAGCTTTCTTT. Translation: CASSYSWTGAPEAFF.